This entry concerns a single TCR beta chain. Antigen specificity is unknown. V lost 3 bases to trimming and J lost 5 bases, with 10 bases between them. CDR3 size: 13 residues. Germline-derived CDR1 and CDR2 are KGHSH and LQKENI. The data originate from a study of cytomegalovirus exposure and HLA in healthy donors. Background on the study: Under 90% of 350 to 400 genotyped donors fell in the Caucasian-associated ancestry cluster.

Study findings and constraints: Earlier analysis yielded a pattern in which most TCR beta V segments were productive about 90% or about 30% of the time.

PCR employed 60 Vbeta and 13 Jbeta primers. Measured with immunoSEQ multiplex PCR; TCRdb has only the in-frame clones, and not every one. The sample includes fewer than 200,000 clones, around two thirds of them seen just once. This sequence was found in a middle-aged man in good health and CMV-seronegative. This rearrangement joins TRBV18 to TRBJ2-5, with a possible D match to TRBD1 (6 bases). Material: PBMCs. The CDR3 loop reads CASSPQGRETQYF. The CDR3 DNA reads TGTGCCAGCTCACCGCAGGGGCGGGAGACCCAGTACTTC.